One sample yielded the 21 T cell receptor beta chains listed below, sequenced in a study of T cell responses to AZD1222 COVID-19 vaccine. TCRdb's copy holds only in-frame clones and misses some; the assay was immunoSEQ multiplex PCR. This sample carries about 100,000 clones, about 90% of them seen once, and the ten largest clones take 10%. The sample in question was peripheral blood, obtained 28 days after the second AZD1222 dose. These receptors all come from an adult who received the AZD1222 COVID-19 vaccine.

In this sample, this clone turned up a few times. The chain is built from TRBV6-5 and TRBJ1-2; D unclear. V lost 6 bases and J 2 bases, leaving 13 bases between the germline ends. CDR3 length: 14 amino acids. The germline V gene encodes CDR1 MNHEY and CDR2 SVGAGI. For the CDR3, the DNA is TGTGCCAGCAGACGAGGGAACGGAAACTATGGCTACACCTTC. The encoded protein is CASRRGNGNYGYTF.

The chain recombines TRBV7-9 with TRBJ2-5; 10 bases line up with TRBD1. The CDR3 runs to 16 residues. Germline CDR1 SEHNR, CDR2 FQNEAQ (reference sequence). J lost 5 bases, V lost 1 base, and 7 bases had no gene match. The CDR3 bases are TGTGCCAGCAGCTTAGGGGACAGGGGACAACGGGAGACCCAGTACTTC. Its translation is CASSLGDRGQRETQYF.

This clone was observed once. This chain joins TRBV5-4 and TRBJ1-1; 9 bases are a match to TRBD1. From germline, CDR1 is SGHNT and CDR2 YYREEE (reference sequence). After removal of 3 bases from V and 9 bases from J, the junction contained 3 bases not matched to a gene. This CDR3 is 12 amino acids long. This CDR3 reads CASSWGTGKAFF. The CDR3 DNA reads TGTGCCAGCAGCTGGGGGACAGGGAAAGCTTTCTTT.

This chain links TRBV4-3 with TRBJ2-3; D gene uncertain. The CDR3 covers 16 residues. V was cut by 2 bases and J by 0 bases, with 12 bases left in between. CDR1 is LGHNA, CDR2 YSLEER, per germline. The CDR3 DNA reads as TGCGCCAGCAGCCAATATCAGACAACCAGCACAGATACGCAGTATTTT. Translation gives CASSQYQTTSTDTQYF.

This sequence joins TRBV30 and TRBJ2-5, with a weak D call TRBD2 (5 bases). Germline V gives CDR1 GTSNPN, CDR2 SVGIG (reference sequence). The ends were cut back, 1 base at V and 4 bases at J, with 10 bases in the middle. This CDR3 contains 13 residues. The CDR3 region has the DNA TGTGCCTGGAGTGGAGGGCGCGGAGAGACCCAGTACTTC. This translates into CAWSGGRGETQYF.

V gene TRBV7-9 combines with J gene TRBJ2-5; 10 bases align to TRBD2. V lost 0 bases, J lost 5 bases, and 0 bases stayed unmatched. Germline V gene data show CDR1 as SEHNR and CDR2 as FQNEAQ (reference sequence). This CDR3 has 14 residues. The chain's CDR3 is CASSLASGRETQYF. The CDR3 DNA follows: TGTGCCAGCAGCTTAGCTAGCGGGAGGGAGACCCAGTACTTC. The full variable domain, its missing parts supplied by reference TRBV7-9 and TRBJ2-5, is DTGVSQNPRHKITKRGQNVTFRCDPISEHNRLYWYRQTLGQGPEFLTYFQNEAQLEKSRLLSDRFSAERPKGSFSTLEIQRTEQGDSAMYLCASSLASGRETQYFGPGTRLLVL.

This chain links TRBV28 with TRBJ1-3; TRBD1 aligns across 7 bases. The CDR3 covers 15 residues. CDR1 and CDR2 from the germline V gene are MDHEN and SYDVKM. The V gene end was trimmed by 2 bases and the J gene end by 4 bases; junction bases not matched to a gene: 5. The CDR3 sequence: CASSLLRGLGNTIYF. The CDR3, as DNA: TGTGCCAGCAGTTTACTCAGGGGGTTGGGAAACACCATATATTTT.

The rearrangement joins TRBV7-9 to TRBJ1-1; TRBD1 might be the D (5 bases). The CDR3 has 15 amino acids. CDR1 is SEHNR and CDR2 is FQNEAQ in the germline V gene (reference sequence). V lost 5 bases to trimming and J lost 0 bases, with 13 bases between them. Here the CDR3 DNA reads TGTGCCAGCAGCCCCGTAACAGGTATGAACACTGAAGCTTTCTTT. The encoded protein is CASSPVTGMNTEAFF.

The chain is built from TRBV7-2 and TRBJ2-5; no definite D call. This CDR3 has 12 amino acids. Germline loops: CDR1 SGHTA, CDR2 FQGNSA. V was clipped by 1 base and J by 4 bases, with 4 bases between them. CDR3: CASSLVIETQYF. CDR3 bases: TGTGCCAGCAGCTTAGTAATAGAGACCCAGTACTTC.

The J gene is TRBJ1-2, the V gene TRBV6-5, with TRBD1 as a possible D gene (5 bases). CDR1 and CDR2 (germline): MNHEY, SVGAGI. This CDR3 has 12 amino acids. V gave up 6 bases and J gave up 4 bases, with 9 bases separating them. The CDR3 DNA reads as TGTGCCAGCAGGGGTACAGGCTATGGCTACACCTTC. Translated, it gives CASRGTGYGYTF.

The V call is TRBV5-4, the J call TRBJ2-5; D unresolved. Trimming took off 10 bases at V and 0 bases at J, with 10 bases between the two ends. CDR1 and CDR2 from the germline V gene are SGHNT and YYREEE (reference sequence). This CDR3 is built from 12 residues. In nucleotides, the CDR3 is TGTGCCTCAGGAGAGTACCAAGAGACCCAGTACTTC. Amino acid sequence: CASGEYQETQYF.

The chain combines TRBV9 with TRBJ1-3; 7 positions agree with TRBD1. The J segment lost 2 bases and the V segment lost 4 bases, leaving 6 bases of the junction unmatched. Germline CDR1 and CDR2: SGDLS and YYNGEE. The CDR3 sequence is 15 residues long. The CDR3 loop reads CASSRGDRAGNTIYF. The CDR3 region has the DNA TGTGCCAGCAGCAGGGGTGACAGGGCTGGAAACACCATATATTTT.

The chain recombines TRBV30 with TRBJ2-1, with 7 bases matching TRBD2. With 2 bases clipped from V and 6 bases from J, the junction kept 13 bases outside the gene matches. The CDR3 runs to 16 residues. CDR1 GTSNPN and CDR2 SVGIG come from the germline V gene (reference sequence). CDR3 nucleotides: TGTGCCTGGAGTACTAGCCCTGGAGGGAGGGCCAATGAGCAGTTCTTC. Its translation is CAWSTSPGGRANEQFF.

DNA for the CDR3: TGCGCCAGCAGCCGTGATGGGAGCCCCGGCGGAGATACGCAGTATTTT. It translates to CASSRDGSPGGDTQYF. This sequence joins TRBV4-3 and TRBJ2-3; a weak D match, TRBD2 (5 bases). CDR3 length: 16 amino acids. CDR1 is LGHNA, CDR2 YSLEER, per germline. The V and J ends lost 4 bases and 5 bases respectively, with 19 bases between them.

The genes are TRBV7-2 and TRBJ2-1; 8 nucleotides agree with TRBD1. CDR1 is SGHTA and CDR2 is FQGNSA in the germline V gene. V shed 5 bases, J shed 4 bases, and the junction held 7 bases outside the gene matches. The CDR3 consists of 15 residues. CDR3: CASSPDRGGYNEQFF. In DNA, the CDR3 is TGTGCCAGCAGCCCCGACAGGGGCGGATACAATGAGCAGTTCTTC.

The genes are TRBV27 and TRBJ2-3; 8 positions agree with TRBD1. This CDR3 contains 14 residues. The trim removed 5 bases at V and 4 bases at J, leaving 5 bases unmatched. CDR1 is MNHEY and CDR2 is SMNVEV in the germline V gene (reference sequence). The CDR3, as DNA: TGTGCCAGCAGTATCGACAGGGGCTCAGATACGCAGTATTTT. Protein sequence: CASSIDRGSDTQYF.

Written as DNA, the CDR3 is TGTGCCAGCAGTTCCATGGCAGATACGCAGTATTTT. Translating it yields CASSSMADTQYF. The chain employs TRBV6-5 and TRBJ2-3; no firm D call. Trimming left V 4 bases short and J 4 bases short, with 6 bases between. CDR3 length equals 12 residues. Germline V CDR1 and CDR2: MNHEY, SVGAGI.

The rearrangement joins TRBV10-1 to TRBJ1-2; D is possibly TRBD1 (5 bases). The CDR3 totals 11 residues. Germline-derived CDR1 and CDR2 are WNHNN and SYGVQD (reference sequence). CDR3 sequence: CTRDSDYGYTF. CDR3 nucleotides: TGCACCCGAGACAGCGATTATGGCTACACCTTC.

The gene calls are TRBV29-1 and TRBJ2-1; possibly TRBD1 for D (6 bases). CDR1 SQVTM and CDR2 ANQGSEA come from the germline V gene. This CDR3 region has 11 residues. The V end was cut by 5 bases, the J end by 9 bases, with 11 bases between. The CDR3 spells CSVPQGSEQFF. The CDR3 DNA sequence: TGCAGCGTTCCACAGGGAAGTGAGCAGTTCTTC.

The chain links TRBV20-1 to TRBJ2-5; TRBD2 matches 14 bases. Germline-derived CDR1 and CDR2 are DFQATT and SNEGSKA (reference sequence). V was pared by 3 bases and J by 5 bases, with 5 bases of the junction left unmatched. This CDR3 comprises 15 residues. The CDR3 DNA reads TGCAGTGCTAGTGGACTAGCGGGGGGCGGGGAGACCCAGTACTTC. This translates into CSASGLAGGGETQYF.

This sequence joins TRBV19 and TRBJ2-5; a weak D match, TRBD2 (7 bases). V lost 1 base, J lost 4 bases, and 16 bases lay in between. This CDR3 has 16 residues. Germline CDR1 is LNHDA and CDR2 is SQIVND (reference sequence). The CDR3 region has the DNA TGTGCCAGTAGTATAGGGACAGCGGGGCTCGGAGAGACCCAGTACTTC. Amino acids: CASSIGTAGLGETQYF.